Below are 20 T cell receptor beta chains sequenced from a single sample in a study of technical replicates of blood from several donors. Data came from immunoSEQ multiplex PCR; TCRdb stores just in-frame clones and leaves some out. The data contain tens of thousands of clones, roughly 90% of them singletons. The sample consisted of T cells isolated from PBMCs. The receptors shown here come from a human donor in good health.

The chain uses TRBV7-9 and TRBJ1-2; TRBD1 might be the D (6 bases). The CDR3 runs to 16 residues. V lost 1 base and J 4 bases, leaving 16 bases between the germline ends. Germline CDR1 is SEHNR and CDR2 is FQNEAQ (reference sequence). CDR3 nucleotide sequence: TGTGCCAGCAGCTTAGATTTGGGGGGGCTGATCTATGGCTACACCTTC. Translation: CASSLDLGGLIYGYTF.

This clone was seen once. This chain joins TRBV27 and TRBJ1-1; no firm D call. Trimming stripped 5 bases from V and 1 base from J, with 14 bases between. Germline V gives CDR1 MNHEY, CDR2 SMNVEV (reference sequence). The CDR3 totals 15 residues. The CDR3 bases are TGTGCCAGCAGTATAACCAGGTACCAGAACACTGAAGCTTTCTTT. Translating it yields CASSITRYQNTEAFF.

Written as DNA, the CDR3 is TGTGCCAGCAGCTTTGGGGTCCCGGGACAGGATGAAAAACTGTTTTTT. It is translated as CASSFGVPGQDEKLFF. V usage is TRBV5-5 and J usage is TRBJ1-4, with 8 bases matching TRBD1. CDR3 length: 16 amino acids. V gave up 2 bases and J gave up 6 bases; unmatched junction bases: 9. Germline lookup yields CDR1 SGHKS and CDR2 YYEKEE (reference sequence).

The chain links TRBV7-2 to TRBJ1-2; no firm D call. This CDR3 has 13 residues. Per the germline V gene, CDR1 is SGHTA and CDR2 is FQGNSA. Trimming took 10 bases from V and 4 from J, leaving 16 bases between them. The CDR3 bases are TGTGCCAACCCCGGAGAGCAAGGCTATGGCTACACCTTC. Translating it yields CANPGEQGYGYTF.

The V and J genes are TRBV7-9 and TRBJ1-2, with D possibly being TRBD1 (5 bases). Trimming shortened V by 8 bases and J by 3 bases, and 10 bases separated the two germline ends. The CDR3 runs 12 residues. Germline V gene sequence: CDR1 SEHNR, CDR2 FQNEAQ (reference sequence). CDR3 sequence: CASGGTYYGYTF. For the CDR3, the DNA is TGTGCCAGCGGGGGGACCTACTATGGCTACACCTTC.

The rearrangement links TRBV7-8 to TRBJ2-3, with 7 nucleotides matching TRBD2. Germline V CDR1 and CDR2: SGHVS, FQNEAQ. CDR3 size: 17 residues. Trimming at V came to 2 bases and at J to 0 bases, leaving 8 bases not matched to a gene. This chain's CDR3 is CASSLSSTSRSTDTQYF. The CDR3 nucleotides read TGTGCCAGCAGCTTATCCTCGACTAGCCGGAGCACAGATACGCAGTATTTT.

This clone was seen more than once but under ten times. The rearrangement uses TRBV10-3 and TRBJ1-2; TRBD1 matches 10 bases. The CDR3 is 16 amino acids. After removal of 10 bases from V and 4 bases from J, the junction contained 15 bases not matched to a gene. CDR1 ENHRY and CDR2 SYGVKD come from the germline V gene. In DNA form, the CDR3 reads TGTGCCAACTCGAAACAAGGACAGGGGGACTCCTATGGCTACACCTTC. Its translation is CANSKQGQGDSYGYTF.

The chain is built from TRBV28 and TRBJ1-3; possibly TRBD1 for D (6 bases). V lost 3 bases to trimming and J lost 3 bases, with 12 bases between them. CDR1 and CDR2 from the germline V gene are MDHEN and SYDVKM. The length of the CDR3 is 15 residues. The CDR3 coding sequence is TGTGCCAGCAGTTTGGCAGGGGTAGGTGGAAACACCATATATTTT. Amino acid sequence: CASSLAGVGGNTIYF.

V and J are TRBV28 and TRBJ2-5; D possibly corresponds to TRBD1 (5 bases). Trimming took off 6 bases at V and 5 bases at J, with 28 bases between the two ends. The germline V gene has CDR1 MDHEN and CDR2 SYDVKM. This CDR3 is 18 amino acids long. CDR3 amino acids: CASRIRGYKGPVWETQYF. In DNA form, the CDR3 reads TGTGCCAGCAGGATTAGGGGTTACAAGGGGCCCGTGTGGGAGACCCAGTACTTC.

The V gene is TRBV6-5, the J gene TRBJ1-2; a weak D match, TRBD1 (6 bases). In germline, CDR1 is MNHEY, CDR2 SVGAGI. The CDR3 totals 12 residues. Between the trimmed V and J ends, which lost 5 bases and 8 bases, there was a span of 12 bases. Written as DNA, the CDR3 is TGTGCCAGCAGTAGAACAGGGACCGGCTACACCTTC. Translated: CASSRTGTGYTF.

This sequence joins TRBV2 and TRBJ2-1; D gene ambiguous. Germline CDR1 and CDR2: SNHLY and FYNNEI. This CDR3 region has 12 residues. Deletions cut 5 bases from V and 4 bases from J, with 6 bases between. The CDR3 protein is CASSRDYNEQFF. The CDR3 DNA is TGTGCCAGCAGTCGCGATTACAATGAGCAGTTCTTC.

The chain employs TRBV7-9 and TRBJ1-5; D might be TRBD1 (6 bases). The V end lost 3 bases, the J end lost 8 bases, and 11 bases lay between the germline ends. This CDR3 has 13 residues. The germline V gene encodes CDR1 SEHNR and CDR2 FQNEAQ (reference sequence). The CDR3 sequence: CASSFGGLEPQHF. CDR3 DNA: TGTGCCAGCAGCTTCGGGGGGCTGGAGCCCCAGCATTTT.

The chain links TRBV2 to TRBJ2-3, with TRBD2 identical over 12 bases. Per germline, CDR1 SNHLY and CDR2 FYNNEI. The V and J ends lost 2 bases and 6 bases, in that order; junction bases with no gene match: 12. There are 18 residues in the CDR3. The CDR3 sequence: CASSERVASGRAKDTQYF. CDR3 bases: TGTGCCAGCAGTGAAAGGGTGGCTAGCGGGAGGGCTAAGGATACGCAGTATTTT.

This clone has a handful of counts. The chain joins TRBV30 to TRBJ2-1; 7 bases map to TRBD1. The CDR3 spans 16 residues. Per germline, CDR1 GTSNPN and CDR2 SVGIG (reference sequence). With V trimmed by 5 bases and J by 4 bases, 14 bases remained unmatched. CDR3 amino acids: CAWGRTRQGIYNEQFF. The CDR3 DNA reads as TGTGCCTGGGGGCGAACCCGACAGGGAATTTACAATGAGCAGTTCTTC.

The CDR3 DNA sequence: TGTGCCAGCAGATCAGGACAGGGTAGTGCTGAAGCTTTCTTT. Translating gives CASRSGQGSAEAFF. V usage is TRBV6-6 and J usage is TRBJ1-1, with TRBD1 matching over 8 bases. Germline values: CDR1 MNHNY, CDR2 SVGAGI (reference sequence). V shed 6 bases, J shed 6 bases, and the junction held 9 bases outside the gene matches. This CDR3 spans 14 amino acids.

The V and J genes are TRBV7-9 and TRBJ2-1; the match to TRBD2 covers 8 bases. The length of the CDR3 is 12 residues. The ends lost 5 bases at V and 13 bases at J; junction bases unmatched: 7. The V gene's germline CDR1 is SEHNR and CDR2 FQNEAQ (reference sequence). In DNA, the CDR3 is TGTGCCAGCAGCCCCTCCAGCGGGAGTCAGTTCTTC. This gives the protein CASSPSSGSQFF.

V is TRBV7-9 and J is TRBJ2-3; no clear D gene. With 1 base removed from V and 3 bases from J, the gap between germline ends came to 8 bases. The germline V gene encodes CDR1 SEHNR and CDR2 FQNEAQ (reference sequence). This CDR3 comprises 14 residues. The CDR3 here is CASSLVVSTDTQYF. In nucleotides, the CDR3 is TGTGCCAGCAGCTTAGTAGTCTCGACAGATACGCAGTATTTT. Based on the CDR3 plus reference TRBV7-9 and TRBJ2-3, the full variable domain is DTGVSQNPRHKITKRGQNVTFRCDPISEHNRLYWYRQTLGQGPEFLTYFQNEAQLEKSRLLSDRFSAERPKGSFSTLEIQRTEQGDSAMYLCASSLVVSTDTQYFGPGTRLTVL.

The chain employs TRBV28 and TRBJ2-7; the match to TRBD2 covers 8 bases. This CDR3 contains 15 residues. Unmatched junction bases numbered 10, after V lost 7 bases and J lost 2 bases. Germline CDR1 is MDHEN and CDR2 is SYDVKM. CDR3 DNA: TGTGCCAGCACTCGGGGGGGAGGGGCTACCTACGAGCAGTACTTC. Translating gives CASTRGGGATYEQYF.

V gene TRBV5-4 combines with J gene TRBJ1-4, with TRBD1 matching 10 bases. Germline CDR1 reads SGHNT; CDR2 reads YYREEE (reference sequence). This CDR3 spans 14 amino acids. The trim removed 4 bases at V and 6 bases at J, leaving 3 bases unmatched. The DNA for the CDR3 is TGTGCCAGCAGCCGACAGGGGGCGGATGAAAAACTGTTTTTT. Translation: CASSRQGADEKLFF.

The chain employs TRBV5-6 and TRBJ2-7; TRBD1 might be the D (6 bases). CDR3 length equals 14 residues. The germline V gene has CDR1 SGHDT and CDR2 YYEEEE. Trimming shortened V by 4 bases and J by 3 bases, and 14 bases separated the two germline ends. In nucleotides, the CDR3 is TGTGCCAGCAGCCTTATGACAGGAAACTACGAGCAGTACTTC. It yields the protein CASSLMTGNYEQYF.